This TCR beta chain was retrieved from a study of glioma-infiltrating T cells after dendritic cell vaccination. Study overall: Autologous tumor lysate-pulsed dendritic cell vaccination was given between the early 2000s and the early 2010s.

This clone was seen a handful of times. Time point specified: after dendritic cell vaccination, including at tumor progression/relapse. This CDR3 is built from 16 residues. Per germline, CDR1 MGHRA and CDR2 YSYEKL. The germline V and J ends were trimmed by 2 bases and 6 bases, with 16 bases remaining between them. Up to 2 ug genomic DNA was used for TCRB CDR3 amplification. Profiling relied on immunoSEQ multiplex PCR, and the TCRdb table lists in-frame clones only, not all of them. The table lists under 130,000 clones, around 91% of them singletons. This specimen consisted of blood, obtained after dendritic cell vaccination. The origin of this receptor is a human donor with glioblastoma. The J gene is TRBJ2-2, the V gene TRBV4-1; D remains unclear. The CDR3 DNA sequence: TGCGCCAGCAGCCAAATTAACCTAGTTTCCGCCGGGGAGCTGTTTTTT. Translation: CASSQINLVSAGELFF.